This is a list of T cell receptor beta chains from one sample in a study of low-dose radiotherapy and immunotherapy resistance in tumors. MiXCR, applied by TCRdb to the reads, yields one record per CDR3 protein. The sample holds 65,000 to 95,000 distinct CDR3 sequences; around a sixth are singletons and the top ten take roughly 1.4%. The sequencing used PBMCs, collected after low-dose radiotherapy plus immunotherapy. All receptors derive from a male donor with prostate cancer. Both conserved end residues are part of each CDR3. Fields, in order: J gene, D gene, clone size, V gene, CDR3 DNA, CDR3 protein. The D gene is left open where the match is weak. Part of the rows lack a size; the others show once, few, many or a class for expanded clones.

J gene: TRBJ2-2; D gene: NA; clone size: NA; V gene: TRBV29-1; CDR3 DNA: TGCAGCGTTGAGACCGTATTCACCGGGGAGCTGTTTTTT; CDR3 protein: CSVETVFTGELFF
J gene: TRBJ2-7; D gene: TRBD1; clone size: NA; V gene: TRBV30; CDR3 DNA: TGTGCCTGGAGTCCCCAATACAGGGGCTACGAGCAGTACTTC; CDR3 protein: CAWSPQYRGYEQYF
J gene: TRBJ2-5; D gene: NA; clone size: NA; V gene: TRBV5-5; CDR3 DNA: TGTGCCAGCACCATATCAACGGGGGCGTCTGGGGAGACCCAGTACTTC; CDR3 protein: CASTISTGASGETQYF
J gene: TRBJ2-7; D gene: TRBD2; clone size: many; V gene: TRBV5-1; CDR3 DNA: TGCGCCAGCAGCTTGGCTAGCGGGAACTCCTACGAGCAGTACTTC; CDR3 protein: CASSLASGNSYEQYF
J gene: TRBJ2-7; D gene: TRBD2; clone size: many; V gene: TRBV7-9; CDR3 DNA: TGTGCCAGCAGCCCGGGACTAGCGGGAGGGATTGACGAGCAGTACTTC; CDR3 protein: CASSPGLAGGIDEQYF
J gene: TRBJ2-2; D gene: NA; clone size: many; V gene: TRBV6-6; CDR3 DNA: TGTGCCAGCAGTTACTTTGGACAGCCGTTGAACACCGGGGAGCTGTTTTTT; CDR3 protein: CASSYFGQPLNTGELFF
J gene: TRBJ2-5; D gene: NA; clone size: many; V gene: TRBV11-2; CDR3 DNA: TGTGCCAGCAGCTTAGTTGGGGGTGCAGAGACCCAGTACTTC; CDR3 protein: CASSLVGGAETQYF
J gene: TRBJ2-5; D gene: NA; clone size: few; V gene: TRBV5-1; CDR3 DNA: TGCGCCAGCAGCTTCGTCGAGGGCCAAGAGACCCAGTACTTC; CDR3 protein: CASSFVEGQETQYF
J gene: TRBJ2-1; D gene: TRBD2; clone size: NA; V gene: TRBV5-1; CDR3 DNA: TGCGCCAGCAGTTCAGGGGAACCGGGACTAGCGGGAGTCAATGAGCAGTTCTTC; CDR3 protein: CASSSGEPGLAGVNEQFF
J gene: TRBJ2-6; D gene: NA; clone size: many; V gene: TRBV9; CDR3 DNA: TGTGCCAGCAGCGTAGGCGCTGGGGCCAACGTCCTGACTTTC; CDR3 protein: CASSVGAGANVLTF
J gene: TRBJ2-7; D gene: NA; clone size: many; V gene: TRBV5-6; CDR3 DNA: TGTGCCAGCAGCTCCCGGCAGGGAGGTGTGTACGAGCAGTACTTC; CDR3 protein: CASSSRQGGVYEQYF
J gene: TRBJ2-6; D gene: TRBD2; clone size: many; V gene: TRBV28; CDR3 DNA: TGTGCCAGCAGTTCCCCCGGGGGGTGGAGCTCTGGGGCCAACGTCCTGACTTTC; CDR3 protein: CASSSPGGWSSGANVLTF
J gene: TRBJ1-1; D gene: NA; clone size: many; V gene: TRBV5-1; CDR3 DNA: TGCGCCAGCAGCTTGGTTCCGGAGTTGAACACTGAAGCTTTCTTT; CDR3 protein: CASSLVPELNTEAFF
J gene: TRBJ2-3; D gene: NA; clone size: many; V gene: TRBV20-1; CDR3 DNA: TGCAGTGCTAGTAGGGCCGGGATGGGGACAGATACGCAGTATTTT; CDR3 protein: CSASRAGMGTDTQYF
J gene: TRBJ2-1; D gene: NA; clone size: many; V gene: TRBV29-1; CDR3 DNA: TGCAGCGCTACCGGCCTCTCGAATGAGCAGTTCTTC; CDR3 protein: CSATGLSNEQFF
J gene: TRBJ2-7; D gene: NA; clone size: many; V gene: TRBV12-3/TRBV12-4; CDR3 DNA: TGTGCCAGCAGTTCACAGGGCTACGAGCAGTACTTC; CDR3 protein: CASSSQGYEQYF
J gene: TRBJ2-7; D gene: TRBD1; clone size: many; V gene: TRBV18; CDR3 DNA: TGTGCCAGCTCACCAGGACCTCCGGGACAGGGAAACTACGAGCAGTACTTC; CDR3 protein: CASSPGPPGQGNYEQYF
J gene: TRBJ2-2; D gene: NA; clone size: many; V gene: TRBV5-1; CDR3 DNA: TGCGCCAGCAGCTTGGAGATCGGGGAGCTGTTTTTT; CDR3 protein: CASSLEIGELFF
J gene: TRBJ1-1; D gene: NA; clone size: NA; V gene: TRBV4-2; CDR3 DNA: TGTGCCAGCAGCCAAGAAGGCGGGAACACTGAAGCTTTCTTT; CDR3 protein: CASSQEGGNTEAFF
J gene: TRBJ2-1; D gene: NA; clone size: many; V gene: TRBV7-2; CDR3 DNA: TGTGCCAGCTCCCCCCAGGGGGGCCCAGGGGAGCAGTTCTTC; CDR3 protein: CASSPQGGPGEQFF
J gene: TRBJ1-1; D gene: TRBD1; clone size: many; V gene: TRBV27; CDR3 DNA: TGTGCCAGCAATTCCGGGACAGGGGAGGTGGGCACTGAAGCTTTCTTT; CDR3 protein: CASNSGTGEVGTEAFF
J gene: TRBJ2-4; D gene: TRBD2; clone size: many; V gene: TRBV6-2/TRBV6-3; CDR3 DNA: TGTGCCAGCAGTTACCCTTACACAACTAGCGGGAGTGCAAACATTCAGTACTTC; CDR3 protein: CASSYPYTTSGSANIQYF
J gene: TRBJ2-7; D gene: NA; clone size: many; V gene: TRBV12-3/TRBV12-4; CDR3 DNA: TGTGCCAGCAGTTTAGACAGGTGGGAAGAGCAGTACTTC; CDR3 protein: CASSLDRWEEQYF
J gene: TRBJ2-7; D gene: TRBD2; clone size: few; V gene: TRBV20-1; CDR3 DNA: TGCAGTGCTAGGCGTAGCGGGAACTCCTACGAGCAGTACTTC; CDR3 protein: CSARRSGNSYEQYF